This T cell receptor beta chain originates from a study of a mutant IDH1 vaccine in newly diagnosed glioma. The time point denotes: baseline, week 1 (first vaccination visit). The treatment is: pre-vaccination baseline after standard-of-care therapy. New WHO grade 3 or 4 astrocytomas that were IDH1-mutant and ATRX-lost occurred in the donors. This CDR3 has 13 residues. V was clipped by 6 bases and J by 6 bases, with 15 bases between them. Germline-derived CDR1 and CDR2 are SGDLS and YYNGEE. Generated by immunoSEQ multiplex PCR, the TCRdb table keeps only in-frame clones and is missing some. The profile covers around 100,000 clones, with approximately 80% appearing a single time and 5.3% taken by the ten largest.

Sequences were derived from PBMCs, sampled from a glioma patient treated with radiotherapy, temozolomide or both. The rearrangement links TRBV9 to TRBJ1-2, with a weak D call TRBD1 (5 bases). The clonotype was recovered from a man aged 35 to 55 with glioma. Some clones in this sample may be carry-over from other donors' samples. The CDR3 here is CASNPGPTHGYTF. DNA of the CDR3: TGTGCCAGCAACCCGGGACCGACTCATGGCTACACCTTC.